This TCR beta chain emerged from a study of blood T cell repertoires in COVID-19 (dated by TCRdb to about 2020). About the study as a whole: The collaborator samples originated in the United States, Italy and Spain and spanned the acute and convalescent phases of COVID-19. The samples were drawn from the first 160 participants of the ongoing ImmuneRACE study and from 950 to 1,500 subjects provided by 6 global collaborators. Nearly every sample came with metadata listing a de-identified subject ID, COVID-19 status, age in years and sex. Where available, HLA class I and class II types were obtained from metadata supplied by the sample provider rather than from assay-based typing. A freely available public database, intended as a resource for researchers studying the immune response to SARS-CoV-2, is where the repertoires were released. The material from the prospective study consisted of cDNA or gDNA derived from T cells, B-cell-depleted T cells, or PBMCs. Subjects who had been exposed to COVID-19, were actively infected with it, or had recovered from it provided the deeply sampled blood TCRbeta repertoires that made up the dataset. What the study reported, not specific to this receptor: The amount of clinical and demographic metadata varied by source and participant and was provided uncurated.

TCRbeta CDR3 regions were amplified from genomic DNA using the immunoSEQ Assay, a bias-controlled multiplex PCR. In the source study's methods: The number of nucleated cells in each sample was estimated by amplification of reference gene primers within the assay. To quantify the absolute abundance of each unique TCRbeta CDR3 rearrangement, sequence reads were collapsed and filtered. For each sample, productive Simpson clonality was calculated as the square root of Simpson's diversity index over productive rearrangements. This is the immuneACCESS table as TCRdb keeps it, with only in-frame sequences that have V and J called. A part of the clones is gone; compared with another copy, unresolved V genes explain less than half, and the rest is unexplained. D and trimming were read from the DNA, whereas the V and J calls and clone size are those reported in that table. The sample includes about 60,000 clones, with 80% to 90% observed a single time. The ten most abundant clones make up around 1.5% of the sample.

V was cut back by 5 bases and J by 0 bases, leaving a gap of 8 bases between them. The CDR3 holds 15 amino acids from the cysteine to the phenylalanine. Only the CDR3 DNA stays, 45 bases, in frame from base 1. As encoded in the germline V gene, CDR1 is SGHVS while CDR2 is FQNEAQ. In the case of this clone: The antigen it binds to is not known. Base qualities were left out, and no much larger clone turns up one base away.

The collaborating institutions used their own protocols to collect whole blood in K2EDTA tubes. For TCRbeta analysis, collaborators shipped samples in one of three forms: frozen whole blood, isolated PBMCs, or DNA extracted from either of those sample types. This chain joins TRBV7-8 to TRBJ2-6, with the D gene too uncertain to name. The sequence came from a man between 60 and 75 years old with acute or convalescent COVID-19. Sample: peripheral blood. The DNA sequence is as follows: TGTGCCAGCAGCCCAAAGCTCTCTGGGGCCAACGTCCTGACTTTC. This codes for CASSPKLSGANVLTF.